The subject of this entry is one T cell receptor beta chain. Its cognate antigen is unknown. As for time point: after dendritic cell vaccination, including at tumor progression/relapse. The protocol was immunoSEQ multiplex PCR, while the TCRdb copy is restricted to in-frame clones and leaves out a portion. The table records about 24,000 clones, about 90% of them present only once. This sample was taken from a study of glioma-infiltrating T cells after dendritic cell vaccination. Study results and caveats: Patients with more pretreatment TILs had longer time to progression and survival.

CDR1 SGHVS and CDR2 FNYEAQ come from the germline V gene. This CDR3 comprises 15 residues. The V segment lost 2 bases and the J segment 5 bases; nucleotides outside the gene matches: 5. The J gene is TRBJ2-1, the V gene TRBV7-6; TRBD2 aligns across 8 bases. This TCR was sampled from a human donor with glioblastoma. The source material was blood, sampled after dendritic cell vaccination. Here the CDR3 reads CASSLIGGGNNEQFF. The CDR3, as DNA: TGTGCCAGCAGCTTAATAGGCGGGGGGAACAATGAGCAGTTCTTC.